A selection of T cell receptor beta chains follows, all from one sample in a study of control samples from healthy donors and cancer patients. The protocol was immunoSEQ multiplex PCR, while the TCRdb copy is restricted to in-frame clones and leaves out a portion. The data contain some 40,000 clones, around 83% of them singletons. The sequencing input was PBMCs. The receptors originated from an older woman with lung cancer. CDR3s include the opening cysteine and the closing phenylalanine or tryptophan. Fields, in order: CDR3 protein, CDR3 length, J gene, V gene.

CDR3aa: CASTWTYNSPLHF
len: 13
j_gene: TRBJ1-6
v_gene: TRBV14

CDR3aa: CASSLSGREAFF
len: 12
j_gene: TRBJ1-1
v_gene: TRBV7-3

CDR3aa: CASSLEGGLPDLHF
len: 14
j_gene: TRBJ1-6
v_gene: TRBV7-2

CDR3aa: CASSLNSGGGETQYF
len: 15
j_gene: TRBJ2-5
v_gene: TRBV7-8

CDR3aa: CASSVEGGGLYEQYF
len: 15
j_gene: TRBJ2-7
v_gene: TRBV9

CDR3aa: CASSHWTSGREDTQYF
len: 16
j_gene: TRBJ2-3
v_gene: TRBV11-2

CDR3aa: CASSYSRGGNQPQHF
len: 15
j_gene: TRBJ1-5
v_gene: TRBV6-5

CDR3aa: CASSLAGRDQPQHF
len: 14
j_gene: TRBJ1-5
v_gene: TRBV7-8

CDR3aa: CASSNLPTGRPRQDIQYF
len: 18
j_gene: TRBJ2-4
v_gene: TRBV5-6

CDR3aa: CASSLTGRASGYTF
len: 14
j_gene: TRBJ1-2
v_gene: TRBV7-3

CDR3aa: CSATLDIEAFF
len: 11
j_gene: TRBJ1-1
v_gene: TRBV20-1

CDR3aa: CASSVGGARGNTEAFF
len: 16
j_gene: TRBJ1-1
v_gene: TRBV9

CDR3aa: CASSPGGNTGELFF
len: 14
j_gene: TRBJ2-2
v_gene: TRBV6-5

CDR3aa: CASSTGHGGAVQYF
len: 14
j_gene: TRBJ2-7
v_gene: TRBV19

CDR3aa: CASSQDYWTSGPSYNEQFF
len: 19
j_gene: TRBJ2-1
v_gene: TRBV4-3

CDR3aa: CSAQGPYEQYF
len: 11
j_gene: TRBJ2-7
v_gene: TRBV20-1

CDR3aa: CASSRWDRRSQETQYF
len: 16
j_gene: TRBJ2-5
v_gene: TRBV7-2

CDR3aa: CASKPPIGAYTGELFF
len: 16
j_gene: TRBJ2-2
v_gene: TRBV3-1/TRBV3-2

CDR3aa: CASSSWGGTGGTEAFF
len: 16
j_gene: TRBJ1-1
v_gene: TRBV7-3

CDR3aa: CASSYSGGLEQYF
len: 13
j_gene: TRBJ2-7
v_gene: TRBV6-5

CDR3aa: CASSAAGTGGYYGYTF
len: 16
j_gene: TRBJ1-2
v_gene: TRBV11-2

CDR3aa: CAIRGSVDQPQHF
len: 13
j_gene: TRBJ1-5
v_gene: TRBV10-3

CDR3aa: CASSLIGDPRPQQFF
len: 15
j_gene: TRBJ2-1
v_gene: TRBV7-2

CDR3aa: CASRRGQGAYSYYEQYF
len: 17
j_gene: TRBJ2-7
v_gene: TRBV27

CDR3aa: CASSFTPSIMNTEAFF
len: 16
j_gene: TRBJ1-1
v_gene: TRBV27

CDR3aa: CASSLFGPLNTEAFF
len: 15
j_gene: TRBJ1-1
v_gene: TRBV5-6

CDR3aa: CASSPDRGRTEAFF
len: 14
j_gene: TRBJ1-1
v_gene: TRBV7-3

CDR3aa: CASSWDSYEQYF
len: 12
j_gene: TRBJ2-7
v_gene: TRBV5-4

CDR3aa: CASSAREGGDQPQHF
len: 15
j_gene: TRBJ1-5
v_gene: TRBV9

CDR3aa: CASSPRQSNQPQHF
len: 14
j_gene: TRBJ1-5
v_gene: TRBV4-1

CDR3aa: CASSSVPDTQYF
len: 12
j_gene: TRBJ2-3
v_gene: TRBV2

CDR3aa: CASSAQGPVTEAFF
len: 14
j_gene: TRBJ1-1
v_gene: TRBV9

CDR3aa: CASSLGGTYEQYF
len: 13
j_gene: TRBJ2-7
v_gene: TRBV5-4

CDR3aa: CASSSGGRTDTQYF
len: 14
j_gene: TRBJ2-3
v_gene: TRBV5-1

CDR3aa: CSGYLPPNTIYF
len: 12
j_gene: TRBJ1-3
v_gene: TRBV29-1

CDR3aa: CASSTSGQGAIEKLFF
len: 16
j_gene: TRBJ1-4
v_gene: TRBV7-9

CDR3aa: CASGLVTYEQYF
len: 12
j_gene: TRBJ2-7
v_gene: TRBV12-5

CDR3aa: CASSDSGAHGSNYGYTF
len: 17
j_gene: TRBJ1-2
v_gene: TRBV6-4

CDR3aa: CASSVGGQETQYF
len: 13
j_gene: TRBJ2-5
v_gene: TRBV9

CDR3aa: CASSLGLAADTQYF
len: 14
j_gene: TRBJ2-3
v_gene: TRBV7-2

CDR3aa: CASSQDVGGGVISTDTQYF
len: 19
j_gene: TRBJ2-3
v_gene: TRBV4-2

CDR3aa: CATAQGGLTTGELFF
len: 15
j_gene: TRBJ2-2
v_gene: TRBV6-5

CDR3aa: CASSQGTGDTYEQYF
len: 15
j_gene: TRBJ2-7
v_gene: TRBV14

CDR3aa: CASNLPTADTQYF
len: 13
j_gene: TRBJ2-3
v_gene: TRBV6-6

CDR3aa: CASSPADVSTNEKLFF
len: 16
j_gene: TRBJ1-4
v_gene: TRBV11-2

CDR3aa: CASSYRTRRAKNIQYF
len: 16
j_gene: TRBJ2-4
v_gene: TRBV6-2/TRBV6-3

CDR3aa: CASSLGSGTPHYEQYF
len: 16
j_gene: TRBJ2-7
v_gene: TRBV5-4

CDR3aa: CASSLGVTQGNEKLFF
len: 16
j_gene: TRBJ1-4
v_gene: TRBV5-1